This T cell receptor (beta chain) is from a study of T cell repertoires in cytomegalovirus infection. About the research overall: Alongside well-studied HLA-B-restricted CMV epitopes, recently identified HLA-C-restricted CMV epitopes were also used. Study-level results: The study found HLA-C-restricted CMV-specific TCR beta clonotypes dominating the ex vivo response.

The sample holds a few counts of this clonotype. Antigen: not known. Germline-derived CDR1 and CDR2 are SGHAT and FQNNGV. This CDR3 is 16 amino acids long. Trimming left V 5 bases short and J 7 bases short, with 21 bases between. TCRdb used MiXCR to reprocess the reads, holding one entry per CDR3 protein. This sample has about 110,000 distinct CDR3 sequences, with about 30% found just once. The clonotype was recovered from a human donor in good health (CMV status not recorded). Some clones in this sample may be carry-over from other donors' samples. The sample in question was CD8+ T cells from cultured PBMCs, obtained from culture after CMV antigen stimulation. V usage is TRBV11-2 and J usage is TRBJ1-5; the D gene is possibly TRBD1 (5 bases). The CDR3 reads CASSGSDGRGGQPQHF. CDR3 coding DNA: TGTGCCAGCAGCGGGTCGGACGGCCGGGGCGGGCAGCCCCAGCATTTT. Filled out from reference TRBV11-2 and TRBJ1-5, the complete variable domain reads EAGVAQSPRYKIIEKRQSVAFWCNPISGHATLYWYQQILGQGPKLLIQFQNNGVVDDSQLPKDRFSAERLKGVDSTLKIQPAKLEDSAVYLCASSGSDGRGGQPQHFGDGTRLSIL.